The present TCR beta chain was sequenced within a study of blood T cell repertoires in COVID-19. Turning to the study itself: There were acute and convalescent COVID-19 samples, and they came from the United States, Italy and Spain. Sources were T cells, B-cell-depleted T cells, or PBMCs; the material itself was cDNA or gDNA.

This clone appeared a single time. V lost 1 base to trimming and J lost 4 bases, with 16 bases between them. Germline V gives CDR1 SGHDN, CDR2 FVKESK. The CDR3 has 16 amino acids. Source study methods: Estimated nucleated cell counts came from reference gene primer amplification. Clones were read by immunoSEQ multiplex PCR, and TCRdb kept only the in-frame ones, dropping some. V and J calls and clone size are as listed in that table; D and trimming were resolved from the DNA. The top ten clones hold over 1% of a sample with roughly 99,000 clones, about 90% of them seen once. The chain links TRBV14 to TRBJ2-5; tentative D call: TRBD1 (5 bases). This sequence originates from a woman in her twenties or thirties with acute or convalescent COVID-19. Sequencing used peripheral blood. CDR3 sequence reads: CASSQGPGRLRETQYF. CDR3 DNA: TGTGCCAGCAGCCAAGGACCAGGGCGTCTTCGAGAGACCCAGTACTTC.